This T cell receptor (beta chain) was obtained from a study of blood T cells in healthy people across ages. Study-level findings and limits: Higher diversity and more naive CD4+ cells were features of long-lived donors, compared to aged donors.

PCR was performed a second time for about 7 to 11 cycles using a sample-barcoded 5' primer and a J-beta primer mix. TCRdb redid the calling of the 5' RACE reads with MiXCR, one entry per CDR3 protein. The sample contains about 640,000 distinct CDR3 sequences, approximately 50% of which appear only once. Germline lookup yields CDR1 SGHTA and CDR2 FQGNSA. CDR3 size: 15 residues. The V end lost 5 bases, the J end lost 0 bases, and 11 bases lay between the germline ends. As for this clonotype: The antigen remains undetermined.

The sample consisted of blood. This clonotype was sampled from a man aged 60 to 69 in good health. The chain recombines TRBV7-2 with TRBJ2-4; tentative D call: TRBD2 (5 bases). CDR3 nucleotide sequence: TGTGCCAGCAGCCACGAGGGTCTAGCCAAAAACATTCAGTACTTC. Protein product: CASSHEGLAKNIQYF. Variable domain in full (rest from reference TRBV7-2 and TRBJ2-4): GAGVSQSPSNKVTEKGKDVELRCDPISGHTALYWYRQSLGQGLEFLIYFQGNSAPDKSGLPSDRFSAERTGGSVSTLTIQRTQQEDSAVYLCASSHEGLAKNIQYFGAGTRLSVL.